This T cell receptor beta chain stems from a study of identical twins. The germline V and J ends were trimmed by 10 bases and 8 bases, with 13 bases remaining between them. Germline CDR1 reads SGHRS; CDR2 reads YFSETQ. The CDR3 spans 11 residues. A universal primer site was added by template switching, and unique molecular identifiers were carried by the cDNA. TCRdb reprocessed the 5' RACE reads with MiXCR, giving one entry per CDR3 protein. The table includes about 720,000 distinct CDR3 sequences, roughly 20% detected once. Separately, the same data were catalogued under a study of T cells expressing NK-cell markers.

The sequence was obtained from a woman aged 18-30 years in good health. This chain joins TRBV5-1 and TRBJ2-1; D ambiguous. Sequenced sample: PBMCs. The CDR3 loop is CASALWYEQFF. The CDR3 DNA follows: TGCGCCTCAGCCCTCTGGTATGAGCAGTTCTTC.